The rows below give T cell receptor beta chains drawn from one sample of a study of cytomegalovirus exposure and HLA in healthy donors. Method: immunoSEQ multiplex PCR; TCRdb's copy keeps in-frame clones and lacks some. The sample carries approximately 210,000 clones, 60% to 80% recorded once. Sequenced sample: PBMCs. The receptors stem from a male donor in good health and CMV-seronegative. Each CDR3 is given with its conserved first and last residue. The D gene is left open where the match is weak. Expanded clones get a size class; other rows say once, few or many, or leave the size out.

v_call	clone_size	j_call	d_call	cdr3_length	cdr3_nt	cdr3_aa
TRBV28	NA	TRBJ2-7	NA	13	TGTGCCAGCAGCCCCCGGAGGCTCTACGAGCAGTACTTC	CASSPRRLYEQYF
TRBV19	NA	TRBJ1-5	NA	15	TGTGCCAGTACCATAGGTGGGCTGAGCAATCAGCCCCAGCATTTT	CASTIGGLSNQPQHF
TRBV18	NA	TRBJ1-2	NA	13	TGTGCCAGCTCACCATCCGCCGGCTATGGCTACACCTTC	CASSPSAGYGYTF
TRBV6-6	NA	TRBJ1-5	TRBD1	16	TGTGCCAGCAGTTACGGGACAGCTTATAGCAATCAGCCCCAGCATTTT	CASSYGTAYSNQPQHF
TRBV7-6	NA	TRBJ2-7	NA	14	TGTGCCAGCAGCTTAGCCGCCGGAGCCTACGAGCAGTACTTC	CASSLAAGAYEQYF
TRBV6-1	once	TRBJ2-7	TRBD2	15	TGTGCCAGCAGGCCCTCTGGAGCGGGGGGCCACGAGCAGTACTTC	CASRPSGAGGHEQYF
TRBV5-1	NA	TRBJ2-1	TRBD2	16	TGCGCCAGCAGCTTGACTGGCGGGAGCTCCTACAATGAGCAGTTCTTC	CASSLTGGSSYNEQFF
TRBV28	few	TRBJ2-7	NA	13	TGTGCCAGCAGGTTACTATCGGGGTGGGAGCAGTACTTC	CASRLLSGWEQYF
TRBV6-1	NA	TRBJ2-7	NA	13	TGTGCCAGCAGCCGGGACATCACCTACGAGCAGTACTTC	CASSRDITYEQYF
TRBV27	NA	TRBJ2-7	TRBD1	15	TGTGCCAGCGGGACTGGACAGGGAACGTCCTACGAGCAGTACTTC	CASGTGQGTSYEQYF
TRBV10-3	NA	TRBJ2-7	NA	14	TGTGCCATCAGTGAACTCGACAGCTCCTACGAGCAGTACTTC	CAISELDSSYEQYF
TRBV30	once	TRBJ1-6	TRBD1	15	TGTGCCTGGAGTCGGACAGGGAGCTATAATTCACCCCTCCACTTT	CAWSRTGSYNSPLHF
TRBV25-1	NA	TRBJ2-3	NA	14	TGTGCCAGCAGTGAATCTCTAGGCACAGATACGCAGTATTTT	CASSESLGTDTQYF
TRBV9	few	TRBJ2-7	NA	13	TGTGCCAGCAGCGTAGGGCTAGGAGGCGAGCAGTACTTC	CASSVGLGGEQYF
TRBV27	NA	TRBJ1-1	TRBD1	13	TGTGCCAGCAGTACGACAGGGGGGGCTGAAGCTTTCTTT	CASSTTGGAEAFF
TRBV9	NA	TRBJ2-2	TRBD2	15	TGTGCCAGCAGCCCGACTAGCGGGAATACCGGGGAGCTGTTTTTT	CASSPTSGNTGELFF
TRBV6-6	few	TRBJ1-2	TRBD1	14	TGTGCCGCCCGGGACAGAATTTCGAACTATGGCTACACCTTC	CAARDRISNYGYTF
TRBV28	NA	TRBJ1-2	TRBD1	15	TGTGCCAGCAGTTGGGCTGACAGGGCTATTGGAGGCTACACCTTC	CASSWADRAIGGYTF
TRBV2	few	TRBJ1-5	NA	13	TGTGCCAGCGACCTCGGACACAATCAGCCCCAGCATTTT	CASDLGHNQPQHF
TRBV9	once	TRBJ2-3	NA	13	TGTGCCAGCACCGGGGAAAGCACAGATACGCAGTATTTT	CASTGESTDTQYF
TRBV7-9	many	TRBJ1-1	NA	15	TGTGCCAGCAGCGGAGTCGGGAAATCGAACACTGAAGCTTTCTTT	CASSGVGKSNTEAFF
TRBV7-6	few	TRBJ1-6	NA	13	TGTGCCAGCCGGGGGTCCTATAATTCACCCCTCCACTTT	CASRGSYNSPLHF
TRBV4-2	NA	TRBJ2-7	TRBD2	17	TGTGCCAGCAGCCAAGATACCTGGACTAGCGGATCCTACGAGCAGTACTTC	CASSQDTWTSGSYEQYF
TRBV5-6	NA	TRBJ2-7	NA	13	TGTGCCAGCAGGATGCTCTACGGGGACGAGCAGTACTTC	CASRMLYGDEQYF
TRBV9	NA	TRBJ2-2	TRBD1	15	TGTGCCAGCAGCCCGGGACAGGGGTGGACCGGGGAGCTGTTTTTT	CASSPGQGWTGELFF
TRBV27	NA	TRBJ2-7	NA	14	TGTGCCAGCAGTTTTTTTCAGTCGACCTACGAGCAGTACTTC	CASSFFQSTYEQYF
TRBV4-3	once	TRBJ1-2	TRBD1	17	TGCGCCAGCAGCCAAGACGTCGGGACAGGGGGCTTGTATGGCTACACCTTC	CASSQDVGTGGLYGYTF
TRBV7-9	NA	TRBJ2-7	TRBD1	14	TGTGCCAGCAGCTTAAGGGACAGATCCTACGAGCAGTACTTC	CASSLRDRSYEQYF
TRBV19	NA	TRBJ2-3	TRBD2	19	TGTGCCAGTAGTATAGTTGCGCGGCTAGCGGTCGACGGCACAGATACGCAGTATTTT	CASSIVARLAVDGTDTQYF
TRBV13	once	TRBJ2-1	NA	15	TGTGCCAGCAGCCCACCCCCGCGGTCCGGGGATGAGCAGTTCTTC	CASSPPPRSGDEQFF
TRBV29-1	NA	TRBJ1-2	NA	13	TGCAGCGTTCTACAGGACCTGGTATATGGCTACACCTTC	CSVLQDLVYGYTF
TRBV10-2	NA	TRBJ2-2	NA	14	TGCGCCAGCATCGATAGAGGCTCGGCCGGGGAGCTGTTTTTT	CASIDRGSAGELFF
TRBV7-2	NA	TRBJ1-2	TRBD1	15	TGTGCCAGCAGCCCGGACAGGGGAGCTAACTATGGCTACACCTTC	CASSPDRGANYGYTF
TRBV30	NA	TRBJ1-1	NA	13	TGTGCCTGGAGGTGGACAAAGAACACTGAAGCTTTCTTT	CAWRWTKNTEAFF
TRBV19	NA	TRBJ2-3	TRBD1	16	TGTGCCAGTAGTGATTTCGGGACAGGGATATCCGATACGCAGTATTTT	CASSDFGTGISDTQYF
TRBV9	NA	TRBJ2-1	NA	16	TGTGCCAGCAGCGTAGAGGACAGTCAGGCGGCCAATGAGCAGTTCTTC	CASSVEDSQAANEQFF
TRBV5-1	NA	TRBJ1-4	TRBD1	16	TGCGCCAGCCAACCCTCTCCCGGGACAGGGGACGAAAAACTGTTTTTT	CASQPSPGTGDEKLFF
TRBV9	NA	TRBJ1-2	TRBD1	14	TGTGCCAGCTCCTCACAGGGGCAAGTCTATGGCTACACCTTC	CASSSQGQVYGYTF
TRBV19	NA	TRBJ2-3	NA	13	TGTGCCAGTAGTATAGGGGCGCTGGATACGCAGTATTTT	CASSIGALDTQYF
TRBV7-9	NA	TRBJ2-5	NA	12	TGTGCCAGCAGCCCCCAGGGGGAGACCCAGTACTTC	CASSPQGETQYF
TRBV11-1	NA	TRBJ2-2	TRBD1	15	TGTGCCAGCAGCTTAGTGGACAGGGAATCCGGGGAGCTGTTTTTT	CASSLVDRESGELFF